This is a list of T cell receptor beta chains from one sample in a study of blood T cell repertoires in COVID-19. Assay: immunoSEQ multiplex PCR; the TCRdb copy retains only in-frame clones and omits some. The repertoire holds around 90,000 clones, with about 85% as singletons. The sample was peripheral blood. These receptors were obtained from a woman between 70 and 85 years old with active or convalescent COVID-19. The CDR3 runs from the conserved cysteine through the conserved F or W. Each record gives: clone size, J gene, D gene, V gene, CDR3 protein, CDR3 DNA. A D gene is named only where the DNA matches it firmly. The size entry is marked missing in some rows and otherwise reads once, few, many or a size class.

clone_size: -; j_call: TRBJ1-2; d_call: TRBD1; v_call: TRBV4-3; cdr3_aa: CASSLRTGGRGYGYTF; cdr3_nt: TGCGCCAGCAGCCTTAGGACAGGGGGCAGGGGCTATGGCTACACCTTC
clone_size: few; j_call: TRBJ2-2; d_call: -; v_call: TRBV19; cdr3_aa: CASIRAGELFF; cdr3_nt: TGTGCCAGTATAAGAGCCGGGGAGCTGTTTTTT
clone_size: -; j_call: TRBJ1-2; d_call: TRBD1; v_call: TRBV27; cdr3_aa: CASSSDRGGYGYTF; cdr3_nt: TGTGCCAGCAGTTCCGACAGGGGGGGATATGGCTACACCTTC
clone_size: -; j_call: TRBJ2-2; d_call: TRBD2; v_call: TRBV2; cdr3_aa: CASRSGTRDTGELFF; cdr3_nt: TGTGCCAGCAGGTCCGGGACTAGAGACACCGGGGAGCTGTTTTTT
clone_size: -; j_call: TRBJ1-1; d_call: TRBD1; v_call: TRBV19; cdr3_aa: CASRKTGGAGNTEAFF; cdr3_nt: TGTGCCAGTAGGAAGACAGGGGGCGCGGGGAACACTGAAGCTTTCTTT
clone_size: -; j_call: TRBJ1-1; d_call: -; v_call: TRBV6-1; cdr3_aa: CASSEPRGFAFF; cdr3_nt: TGTGCCAGCAGTGAACCTCGAGGCTTTGCTTTCTTT
clone_size: -; j_call: TRBJ2-2; d_call: -; v_call: TRBV6-1; cdr3_aa: CASTAPSQGSGELFF; cdr3_nt: TGTGCCAGCACCGCCCCCTCCCAGGGGTCCGGGGAGCTGTTTTTT
clone_size: -; j_call: TRBJ1-5; d_call: -; v_call: TRBV6-5; cdr3_aa: CASTPSPGQPQHF; cdr3_nt: TGTGCCAGCACCCCCTCCCCCGGTCAGCCCCAGCATTTT
clone_size: -; j_call: TRBJ1-6; d_call: -; v_call: TRBV7-6; cdr3_aa: CASSALNAGNQSPLHF; cdr3_nt: TGTGCCAGCAGCGCCCTAAACGCAGGGAATCAGTCACCCCTCCACTTT
clone_size: -; j_call: TRBJ2-3; d_call: TRBD1; v_call: TRBV7-9; cdr3_aa: CASSIGTGTDTQYF; cdr3_nt: TGTGCCAGCAGCATAGGGACAGGCACAGATACGCAGTATTTT
clone_size: -; j_call: TRBJ1-1; d_call: -; v_call: TRBV3-1/TRBV3-2; cdr3_aa: CASSQAGITEAFF; cdr3_nt: TGTGCCAGCAGCCAAGCAGGGATCACTGAAGCTTTCTTT
clone_size: -; j_call: TRBJ1-2; d_call: TRBD1; v_call: TRBV6-4; cdr3_aa: CASSPGTGNYGYTF; cdr3_nt: TGTGCCAGCAGCCCTGGGACAGGGAACTATGGCTACACCTTC
clone_size: -; j_call: TRBJ1-3; d_call: -; v_call: TRBV9; cdr3_aa: CASSVIGQGNTIYF; cdr3_nt: TGTGCCAGCAGCGTTATTGGGCAGGGGAACACCATATATTTT
clone_size: -; j_call: TRBJ2-7; d_call: TRBD2; v_call: TRBV5-1; cdr3_aa: CASSLRTSGGIYEQYF; cdr3_nt: TGCGCCAGCAGCCTCCGGACTAGCGGGGGGATCTACGAGCAGTACTTC
clone_size: -; j_call: TRBJ2-2; d_call: -; v_call: TRBV28; cdr3_aa: CASRPWVQENTGELFF; cdr3_nt: TGTGCCAGCAGGCCGTGGGTACAGGAGAACACCGGGGAGCTGTTTTTT
clone_size: many; j_call: TRBJ2-7; d_call: TRBD1; v_call: TRBV4-2; cdr3_aa: CASSQDLPGQGPYEQYF; cdr3_nt: TGTGCCAGCAGCCAAGACTTGCCAGGACAGGGTCCCTACGAGCAGTACTTC
clone_size: -; j_call: TRBJ2-7; d_call: -; v_call: TRBV6-5; cdr3_aa: CASSLQGTYEQYF; cdr3_nt: TGTGCCAGCAGTCTACAGGGAACCTACGAGCAGTACTTC
clone_size: -; j_call: TRBJ2-3; d_call: -; v_call: TRBV3-1/TRBV3-2; cdr3_aa: CASSPLRGSVDF; cdr3_nt: TGTGCCAGCAGCCCCCTTCGGGGGTCGGTGGATTTT
clone_size: -; j_call: TRBJ1-2; d_call: -; v_call: TRBV7-2; cdr3_aa: CASVRDDSGGYTF; cdr3_nt: TGTGCCAGCGTCCGAGACGACTCAGGGGGCTACACCTTC
clone_size: -; j_call: TRBJ2-7; d_call: TRBD2; v_call: TRBV11-2; cdr3_aa: CASSLGTSESSYEQYF; cdr3_nt: TGTGCCAGCAGCTTAGGGACTAGCGAAAGCTCCTACGAGCAGTACTTC
clone_size: few; j_call: TRBJ2-7; d_call: -; v_call: TRBV18; cdr3_aa: CASSPNYEQYF; cdr3_nt: TGTGCCAGCTCCCCCAACTACGAGCAGTACTTC
clone_size: -; j_call: TRBJ2-7; d_call: TRBD2; v_call: TRBV2; cdr3_aa: CASSTSGGPTGVGQYF; cdr3_nt: TGTGCCAGCAGTACTAGCGGGGGCCCAACCGGAGTGGGGCAGTACTTC
clone_size: -; j_call: TRBJ2-6; d_call: TRBD2; v_call: TRBV29-1; cdr3_aa: CSVEGGAGANVLTF; cdr3_nt: TGCAGCGTTGAGGGGGGGGCTGGGGCCAACGTCCTGACTTTC
clone_size: -; j_call: TRBJ1-5; d_call: -; v_call: TRBV5-4; cdr3_aa: CASSLVAIHANQPQHF; cdr3_nt: TGTGCCAGCAGCTTGGTTGCGATTCACGCAAATCAGCCCCAGCATTTT
clone_size: -; j_call: TRBJ2-2; d_call: -; v_call: TRBV6-4; cdr3_aa: CASSDSTHTNTGELFF; cdr3_nt: TGTGCCAGCAGTGACTCCACACATACGAACACCGGGGAGCTGTTTTTT
clone_size: once; j_call: TRBJ2-1; d_call: TRBD2; v_call: TRBV6-2/TRBV6-3; cdr3_aa: CASSQGLALDEQFF; cdr3_nt: TGTGCCAGCAGTCAGGGACTAGCTTTGGATGAGCAGTTCTTC
clone_size: -; j_call: TRBJ1-2; d_call: TRBD1; v_call: TRBV2; cdr3_aa: CASSGQRTGDGYTF; cdr3_nt: TGTGCCAGCAGTGGACAGAGGACAGGGGATGGCTACACCTTC
clone_size: -; j_call: TRBJ2-7; d_call: -; v_call: TRBV6-5; cdr3_aa: CASSSSSGEQYF; cdr3_nt: TGTGCCAGCAGTTCGTCATCCGGCGAGCAGTACTTC
clone_size: -; j_call: TRBJ2-7; d_call: -; v_call: TRBV12-3/TRBV12-4; cdr3_aa: CASRGASYEQYF; cdr3_nt: TGTGCCAGCCGGGGGGCCTCCTACGAGCAGTACTTC
clone_size: few; j_call: TRBJ1-2; d_call: TRBD1; v_call: TRBV19; cdr3_aa: CASRDRGHSNYGYTF; cdr3_nt: TGTGCCAGCCGGGACAGGGGGCATAGTAACTATGGCTACACCTTC
clone_size: -; j_call: TRBJ1-2; d_call: -; v_call: TRBV12-3/TRBV12-4; cdr3_aa: CASSLDGYGYTF; cdr3_nt: TGTGCCAGCAGTTTAGACGGGTATGGCTACACCTTC
clone_size: once; j_call: TRBJ2-3; d_call: TRBD2; v_call: TRBV5-1; cdr3_aa: CASSDRLARDTQYF; cdr3_nt: TGCGCCAGCAGCGATAGACTAGCGAGAGATACGCAGTATTTT
clone_size: few; j_call: TRBJ1-1; d_call: -; v_call: TRBV2; cdr3_aa: CASTGLNTEAFF; cdr3_nt: TGTGCCAGCACGGGGTTGAACACTGAAGCTTTCTTT
clone_size: -; j_call: TRBJ2-1; d_call: TRBD1; v_call: TRBV6-1; cdr3_aa: CASSEGTGGYNEQFF; cdr3_nt: TGTGCCAGCAGTGAAGGGACAGGGGGCTACAATGAGCAGTTCTTC
clone_size: -; j_call: TRBJ2-1; d_call: -; v_call: TRBV5-1; cdr3_aa: CASSKGLGWNEQFF; cdr3_nt: TGCGCCAGCAGCAAAGGACTGGGTTGGAATGAGCAGTTCTTC
clone_size: -; j_call: TRBJ2-3; d_call: TRBD2; v_call: TRBV4-2; cdr3_aa: CASSQGTSGGASTDTQYF; cdr3_nt: TGTGCCAGCAGCCAAGGGACTAGCGGGGGGGCTAGCACAGATACGCAGTATTTT
clone_size: -; j_call: TRBJ2-3; d_call: -; v_call: TRBV3-1/TRBV3-2; cdr3_aa: CASSQGGNWGSTDTQYF; cdr3_nt: TGTGCCAGCAGCCAAGGTGGGAATTGGGGCAGCACAGATACGCAGTATTTT
clone_size: -; j_call: TRBJ2-1; d_call: TRBD1; v_call: TRBV15; cdr3_aa: CATRPGQGAGEYNEQFF; cdr3_nt: TGTGCCACCCGCCCGGGACAGGGCGCAGGCGAGTACAATGAGCAGTTCTTC
clone_size: -; j_call: TRBJ2-7; d_call: -; v_call: TRBV28; cdr3_aa: CASSLRGRGTYEQYF; cdr3_nt: TGTGCCAGCAGCCTAAGGGGGAGGGGTACCTACGAGCAGTACTTC
clone_size: few; j_call: TRBJ1-1; d_call: TRBD1; v_call: TRBV7-9; cdr3_aa: CASSPRQGDTEAFF; cdr3_nt: TGTGCCAGCAGCCCAAGACAGGGGGATACTGAAGCTTTCTTT
clone_size: -; j_call: TRBJ2-3; d_call: -; v_call: TRBV27; cdr3_aa: CASSSARGGTYTQYF; cdr3_nt: TGTGCCAGCAGTAGCGCGAGGGGGGGAACATATACGCAGTATTTT
clone_size: -; j_call: TRBJ2-1; d_call: -; v_call: TRBV7-9; cdr3_aa: CASSLWVGGDLTYNEQFF; cdr3_nt: TGTGCCAGCAGCTTATGGGTTGGAGGGGACCTCACCTACAATGAGCAGTTCTTC
clone_size: -; j_call: TRBJ1-5; d_call: TRBD1; v_call: TRBV14; cdr3_aa: CASSRRTGREGNQPQHF; cdr3_nt: TGTGCCAGCAGCCGCAGGACAGGGAGGGAGGGCAATCAGCCCCAGCATTTT
clone_size: -; j_call: TRBJ2-2; d_call: -; v_call: TRBV3-1/TRBV3-2; cdr3_aa: CASSPQSSPTGELFF; cdr3_nt: TGTGCCAGCAGCCCTCAGTCCTCTCCGACCGGGGAGCTGTTTTTT
clone_size: -; j_call: TRBJ1-1; d_call: -; v_call: TRBV6-5; cdr3_aa: CASSPSLGGTEAFF; cdr3_nt: TGTGCCAGCAGTCCCTCCCTGGGGGGCACTGAAGCTTTCTTT
clone_size: -; j_call: TRBJ2-1; d_call: -; v_call: TRBV4-1; cdr3_aa: CASSQEFVRTNEQFF; cdr3_nt: TGCGCCAGCAGCCAAGAATTTGTTCGGACTAATGAGCAGTTCTTC
clone_size: few; j_call: TRBJ1-6; d_call: -; v_call: TRBV7-9; cdr3_aa: CASSLFPNSPLHF; cdr3_nt: TGTGCCAGCAGCCTATTCCCCAATTCACCCCTCCACTTT